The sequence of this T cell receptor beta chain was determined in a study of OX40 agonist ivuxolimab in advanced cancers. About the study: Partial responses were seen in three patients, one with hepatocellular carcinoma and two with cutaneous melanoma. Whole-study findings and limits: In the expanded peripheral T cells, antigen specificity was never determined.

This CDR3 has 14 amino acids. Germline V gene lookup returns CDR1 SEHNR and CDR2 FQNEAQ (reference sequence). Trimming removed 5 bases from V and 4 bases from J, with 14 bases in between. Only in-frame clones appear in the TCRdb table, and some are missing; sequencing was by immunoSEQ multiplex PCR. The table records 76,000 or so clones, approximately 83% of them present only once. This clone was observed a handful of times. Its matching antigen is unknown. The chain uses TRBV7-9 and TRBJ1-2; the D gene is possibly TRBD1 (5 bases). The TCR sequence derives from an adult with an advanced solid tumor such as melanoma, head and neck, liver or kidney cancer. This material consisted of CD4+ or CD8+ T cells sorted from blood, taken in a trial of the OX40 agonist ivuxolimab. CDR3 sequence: CASSRAETAYGYTF. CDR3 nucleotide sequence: TGTGCCAGCAGCCGCGCAGAGACAGCCTATGGCTACACCTTC.